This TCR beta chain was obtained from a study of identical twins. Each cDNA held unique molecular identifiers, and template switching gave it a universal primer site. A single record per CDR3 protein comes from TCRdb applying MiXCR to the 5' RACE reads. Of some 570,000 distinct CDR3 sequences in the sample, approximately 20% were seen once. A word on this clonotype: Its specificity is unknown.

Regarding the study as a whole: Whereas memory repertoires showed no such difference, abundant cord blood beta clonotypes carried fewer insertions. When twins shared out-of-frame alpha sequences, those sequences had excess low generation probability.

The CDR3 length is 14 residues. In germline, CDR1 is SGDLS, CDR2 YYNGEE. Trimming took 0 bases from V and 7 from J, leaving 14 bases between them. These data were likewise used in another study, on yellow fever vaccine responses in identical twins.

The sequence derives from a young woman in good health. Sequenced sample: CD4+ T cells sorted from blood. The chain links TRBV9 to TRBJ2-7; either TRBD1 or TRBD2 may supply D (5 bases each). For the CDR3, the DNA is TGTGCCAGCAGCGTAGATGGGACCCTTCGGGAGCAGTACTTC. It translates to CASSVDGTLREQYF.